This T cell receptor beta chain is from a study of blood T cell repertoires in COVID-19. The data were produced by immunoSEQ multiplex PCR, yet TCRdb's version contains in-frame clones alone and is incomplete. The sample holds around 60,000 clones, more than 75% seen once. In its sample, this clone was seen once. What was sequenced was peripheral blood. The receptor was isolated from a man in his sixties with acute or convalescent COVID-19.

The CDR3 DNA follows: TGTGCCAGCAGTTACTCGAGAGGGGGCACTGAAGCTTTCTTT. It yields the protein CASSYSRGGTEAFF. This chain joins TRBV6-5 and TRBJ1-1, with TRBD1 as a possible D gene (6 bases). V lost 0 bases, J lost 4 bases, and 9 bases lay in between. The CDR3 spans 14 residues. CDR1 and CDR2 from the germline V gene are MNHEY and SVGAGI.